Sequencing of this T cell receptor beta chain was carried out in a study of shared clonotypes between healthy human individuals. Study-level findings and limits: Naive subsets usually exceeded memory subsets in estimated richness.

All donors were Caucasian adults living in Nashville, Tennessee. This clone was picked up a small number of times. Its antigen remains unknown. Libraries were prepared by immunoSEQ multiplex PCR; TCRdb keeps only in-frame clonotypes and omits some of them. The repertoire has 850,000 to 1,200,000 clones, about 76% of them found once; the top ten carry around 1.5%. CDR1 is WNHNN and CDR2 is SYGVQD in the germline V gene (reference sequence). The length of the CDR3 is 12 residues. The TCR was taken from a man aged 18 to 29 in good health. Sequenced input: memory CD4+ T cells sorted from blood. Subset reported: CD45RA-negative fraction. The chain combines TRBV10-1 with TRBJ2-7; unclear D gene. In DNA form, the CDR3 reads TGCGCTCAGGCCAGCCGCTCCTACGAGCAGTACTTC. It is translated as CAQASRSYEQYF.